This T cell receptor (beta chain) was captured in a study of control samples from healthy donors and cancer patients (TCRdb year 2020). The CDR3 covers 15 residues, taking in both the cysteine and the phenylalanine. Only the CDR3 part of the read is kept: 45 bases, read in frame from the first base. Reading the germline V gene gives CDR1 SGDLS and CDR2 YYNGEE. Trimming at the junction amounts to 0 bases on V and 4 bases on J, and the germline ends lie 12 bases apart. On this clone itself: Its recognized antigen is unknown. The sample holds no much larger clone one base away, and base qualities are not on file.

Receptor libraries were prepared by the immunoSEQ multiplex PCR assay. TCRdb carries this immuneACCESS record with in-frame sequences only. Its versions omit some clonotypes, under half of them owing to an unresolved V gene in the studies checked, with the rest unexplained. The sample table holds about 120,000 clones, of which about 89% were seen once. The ten largest clones capture roughly 2.8% of the sample. Sequencing was carried out using blood. The TCR sequence derives from a man in his sixties in good health. This chain joins TRBV9 to TRBJ2-3; the D region possibly corresponds to TRBD1 (5 bases align). The CDR3 region: CASSVGVGVPDTQYF. The sequenced DNA is TGTGCCAGCAGCGTAGGTGTAGGGGTCCCAGATACGCAGTATTTT.